Sequencing of this T cell receptor (beta chain) was carried out in a study of blood T cell repertoires in COVID-19 (dated by TCRdb to between 2020 and 2021). Background on the whole study: Samples covering the acute and convalescent phases of COVID-19 were provided by collaborators in the United States, Italy and Spain. The prospective study material was composed of cDNA or gDNA derived from T cells, B-cell-depleted T cells, or PBMCs. The dataset comprised deeply sampled blood TCRbeta repertoires from subjects exposed to, actively infected with, or recovered from COVID-19. The repertoires were released in a freely available public database intended as a resource for research on the immune response to SARS-CoV-2. Samples came from the ongoing ImmuneRACE study (first 160 participants) plus 1,254 subjects from 6 global collaborators. A de-identified subject ID, COVID-19 status, age in years and sex were almost always included in the sample metadata. Where HLA class I and class II types were available, the types were taken from metadata supplied by the sample provider, not from assay-based typing.

Looking up the germline V gene (reference sequence) yields CDR1 SEHNR and CDR2 FQNEAQ. V is shortened by 4 bases, J by 2 bases, and the region joining them spans 10 bases. There are 14 amino acids in the CDR3, from cysteine to phenylalanine inclusive. Of all the DNA, just the CDR3 is kept, 42 bases in frame from base 1. The immunoSEQ Assay, a bias-controlled multiplex PCR, was used to amplify TCRbeta CDR3 regions from genomic DNA. The source study handled its data this way. Within the assay, amplification of reference gene primers was used to estimate how many nucleated cells each sample contained. To quantify the absolute abundance of each unique TCRbeta CDR3 rearrangement, sequence reads were collapsed and filtered. For each sample, productive Simpson clonality was calculated by taking the square root of Simpson's diversity index across productive rearrangements. TCRdb stores this immuneACCESS table with in-frame sequences only. Part of the clones is absent; in the studies checked, under half of the shortfall reflects unresolved V genes, and no reason is known for the rest. The DNA gave D and trimming, while V, J and clone size come from that table. For this sample the table gives 200,000 or so clones, of which about 80% were detected only once. Approximately 7.2% of the sample goes to the ten largest clones.

This clone was counted a few times. The clone's antigen remains unknown. No base quality information exists; no much larger clone differs at one position. Collaborating institutions collected whole blood in K2EDTA tubes following their own protocols. For TCRbeta analysis, collaborators shipped samples as frozen whole blood, isolated PBMCs, or DNA extracted from either of those sample types. The study at large found these results: The amount of clinical and demographic metadata varied by source and participant and was provided uncurated.

The chain links TRBV7-9 with TRBJ2-3; no confident D gene assignment can be made. The clonotype originates from a human donor with acute or convalescent COVID-19. The donor label of this sample is uncertain. Sequencing was performed on peripheral blood. CDR3 sequence: CASSSTRHTDTQYF. The DNA sequence is given as TGTGCCAGCAGCTCAACCAGACACACAGATACGCAGTATTTT.